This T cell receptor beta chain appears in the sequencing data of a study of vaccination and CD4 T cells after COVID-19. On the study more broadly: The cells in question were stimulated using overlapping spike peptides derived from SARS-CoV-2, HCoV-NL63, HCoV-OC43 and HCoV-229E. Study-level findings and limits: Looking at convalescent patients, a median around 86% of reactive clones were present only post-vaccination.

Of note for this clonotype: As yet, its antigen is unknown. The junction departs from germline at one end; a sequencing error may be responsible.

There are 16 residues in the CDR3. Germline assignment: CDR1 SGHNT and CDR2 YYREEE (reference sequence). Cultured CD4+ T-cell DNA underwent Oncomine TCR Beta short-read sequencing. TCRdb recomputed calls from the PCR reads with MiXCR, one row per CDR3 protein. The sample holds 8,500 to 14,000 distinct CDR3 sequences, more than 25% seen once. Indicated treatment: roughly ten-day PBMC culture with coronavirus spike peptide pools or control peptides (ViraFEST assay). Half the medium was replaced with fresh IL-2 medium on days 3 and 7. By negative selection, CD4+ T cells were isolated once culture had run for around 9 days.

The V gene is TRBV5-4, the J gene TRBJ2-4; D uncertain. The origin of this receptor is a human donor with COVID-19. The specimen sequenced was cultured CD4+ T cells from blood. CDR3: CASSLAEGQAENIQYF. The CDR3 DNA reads TGTGCCAGCAGCTTGGCCGAAGGGCAAGCCGAAAACATTCAGTACTTC.